This T cell receptor (beta chain) was captured by sequencing in a study of blood T cell repertoires in COVID-19. Study-wide background: Samples representing acute and convalescent COVID-19 were sourced from the United States, Italy and Spain. The cDNA or gDNA used as material had been derived from T cells, B-cell-depleted T cells, or PBMCs.

The junction had 5 bases not matched to a gene; V was cut back by 4 bases and J by 2 bases. The germline V gene has CDR1 MNHEY and CDR2 SMNVEV (reference sequence). The CDR3 runs 14 residues. In the source study's methods: Estimated nucleated cell counts came from reference gene primer amplification. Sequenced by immunoSEQ multiplex PCR; TCRdb stores in-frame clones only, minus some. Clonal size and the V and J genes are those of that table, whereas D and trimming came from the DNA. Here the sample spans over 150,000 clones, approximately 82% being singletons. The TCR sequence derives from a human donor with acute or convalescent COVID-19. The donor label of this sample is uncertain. This chain uses TRBV27 with TRBJ2-7; 7 bases are a match to TRBD1. Sequenced: peripheral blood. The CDR3 DNA reads as TGTGCCAGCAGTTCGACAGGGACCCCCTACGAGCAGTACTTC. It is translated as CASSSTGTPYEQYF.